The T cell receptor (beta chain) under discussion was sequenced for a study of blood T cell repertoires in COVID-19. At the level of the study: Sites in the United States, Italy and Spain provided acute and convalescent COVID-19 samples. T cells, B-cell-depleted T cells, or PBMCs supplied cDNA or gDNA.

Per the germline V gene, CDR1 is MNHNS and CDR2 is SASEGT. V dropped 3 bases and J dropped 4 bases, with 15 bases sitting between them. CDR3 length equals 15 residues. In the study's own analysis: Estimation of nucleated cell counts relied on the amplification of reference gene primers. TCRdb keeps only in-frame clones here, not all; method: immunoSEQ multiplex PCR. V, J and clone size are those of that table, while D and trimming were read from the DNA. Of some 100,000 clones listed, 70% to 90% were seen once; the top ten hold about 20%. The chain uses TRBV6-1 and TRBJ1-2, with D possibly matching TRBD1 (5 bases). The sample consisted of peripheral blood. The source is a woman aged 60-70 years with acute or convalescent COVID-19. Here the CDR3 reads CASSEDTRGPYGYTF. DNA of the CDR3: TGTGCCAGCAGTGAGGACACCCGAGGCCCCTATGGCTACACCTTC.